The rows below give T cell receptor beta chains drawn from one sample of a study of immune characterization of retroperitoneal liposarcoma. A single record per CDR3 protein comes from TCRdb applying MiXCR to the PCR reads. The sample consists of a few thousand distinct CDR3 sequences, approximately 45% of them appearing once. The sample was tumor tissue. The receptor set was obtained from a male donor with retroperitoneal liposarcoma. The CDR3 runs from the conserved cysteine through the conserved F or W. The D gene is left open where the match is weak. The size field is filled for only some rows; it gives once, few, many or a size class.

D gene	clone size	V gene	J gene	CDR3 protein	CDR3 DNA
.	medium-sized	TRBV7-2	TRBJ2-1	CASSLGYYEQFF	TGTGCCAGCAGCTTAGGATATTACGAGCAGTTCTTC
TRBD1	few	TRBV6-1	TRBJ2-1	CASSLQGEEETQFF	TGTGCCAGCAGTTTACAGGGGGAAGAAGAGACCCAGTTCTTC
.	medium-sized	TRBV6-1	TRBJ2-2	CASSPSVNTGELFF	TGTGCCAGCAGTCCTAGCGTTAACACCGGGGAGCTGTTTTTT
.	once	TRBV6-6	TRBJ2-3	CASSSPGVVANTQYF	TGTGCCAGCAGTTCTCCGGGAGTAGTGGCAAATACGCAGTATTTT
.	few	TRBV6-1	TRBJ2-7	CASSELSYEQYF	TGTGCCAGCAGTGAATTAAGCTACGAGCAGTACTTC
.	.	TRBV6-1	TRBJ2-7	CASRRDGWGEQYF	TGTGCCAGCAGAAGGGACGGCTGGGGTGAGCAGTACTTC
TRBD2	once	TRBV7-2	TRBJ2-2	CASSLTGGGTGELFF	TGTGCCAGCAGCTTAACCGGGGGAGGGACCGGGGAGCTGTTTTTT
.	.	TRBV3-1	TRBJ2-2	CASSPWKESNTGELFF	TGTGCCAGCAGCCCGTGGAAGGAGTCGAACACCGGGGAGCTGTTTTTT
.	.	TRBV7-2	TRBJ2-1	CASSSYVENEQFF	TGTGCCAGCAGCTCGTATGTCGAGAATGAGCAGTTCTTC
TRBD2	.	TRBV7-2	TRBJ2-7	CASSLAGGPGSYEQYF	TGTGCCAGCAGCTTAGCGGGAGGGCCCGGTTCCTACGAGCAGTACTTC
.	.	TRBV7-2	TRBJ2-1	CASSSRFGRNEQFF	TGTGCCAGCAGCTCGAGATTTGGGAGGAATGAGCAGTTCTTC
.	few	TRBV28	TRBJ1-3	CASSPLRVPERNIYF	TGTGCCAGCAGTCCGCTCCGGGTCCCAGAGCGTAACATATATTTT
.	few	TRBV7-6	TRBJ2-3	CASSLAGGTDTQYF	TGTGCCAGCAGCTTAGCGGGTGGCACAGATACGCAGTATTTT
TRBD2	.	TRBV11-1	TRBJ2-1	CASSVLAEETQFF	TGTGCCAGCAGCGTCCTAGCGGAAGAGACCCAGTTCTTC
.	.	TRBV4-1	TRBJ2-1	CASSQEAGRPEQFF	TGCGCCAGCAGCCAAGAGGCCGGAAGGCCTGAGCAGTTCTTC
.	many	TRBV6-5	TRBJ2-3	CASSYRGGLTDTQYF	TGTGCCAGCAGTTACCGGGGAGGACTCACAGATACGCAGTATTTT
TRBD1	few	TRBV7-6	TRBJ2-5	CASSPDRGMGETQYF	TGTGCCAGCAGCCCGGACAGGGGTATGGGGGAGACCCAGTACTTC
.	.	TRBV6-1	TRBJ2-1	CASSYSPGTGETQFF	TGTGCCAGCAGTTATAGCCCCGGGACGGGAGAGACCCAGTTCTTC
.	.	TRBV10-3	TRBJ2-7	CATLMGGGHEQYF	TGTGCCACTCTCATGGGGGGGGGGCACGAGCAGTACTTC
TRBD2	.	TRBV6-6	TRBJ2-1	CASSYSPFGRGFNEQFF	TGTGCCAGCAGTTACTCGCCGTTCGGGAGGGGATTTAATGAGCAGTTCTTC
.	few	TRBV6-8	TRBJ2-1	CASRRAGPLNEQFF	TGTGCCAGCAGGAGGGCGGGGCCGTTGAATGAGCAGTTCTTC
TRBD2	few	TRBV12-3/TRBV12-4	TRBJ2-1	CASSFSGLSGLNEQFF	TGTGCCAGCAGTTTTAGCGGACTCTCGGGACTAAATGAGCAGTTCTTC
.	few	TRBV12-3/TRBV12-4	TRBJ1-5	CASSSGNGQPQHF	TGTGCCAGCAGCTCTGGAAACGGTCAGCCCCAGCATTTT
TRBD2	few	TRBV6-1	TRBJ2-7	CASSPGGGGVHEQYF	TGTGCCAGCAGTCCTGGTGGGGGGGGAGTGCACGAGCAGTACTTC